The following is a T cell receptor (beta chain) sequence with its context. Its antigen is undetermined. These data belong to a study of T cell responses to AZD1222 COVID-19 vaccine. Libraries were prepared by immunoSEQ multiplex PCR; TCRdb keeps only in-frame clonotypes and omits some of them. The table includes about 51,000 clones, around 90% detected once. The study, taken as a whole, reports: A mostly white British donor set with more females was recruited, and clonal diversity was possibly underestimated. AZD1222 recipients seropositive at baseline numbered only five or six. All repertoire sampling was performed exclusively after the peak T cell response.

Trimming shortened V by 3 bases and J by 0 bases, and 12 bases separated the two germline ends. The V gene's germline CDR1 is ENHRY and CDR2 SYGVKD. This CDR3 has 16 amino acids. This TCR was sampled from an adult who received the AZD1222 COVID-19 vaccine. Specimen: peripheral blood, collected 28 days after the second AZD1222 dose. The chain employs TRBV10-3 and TRBJ1-5, with TRBD1 as a possible D gene (5 bases). This CDR3 is CAISDLGDHSNQPQHF. The CDR3 nucleotides read TGTGCCATCAGTGATTTGGGGGACCATAGCAATCAGCCCCAGCATTTT.